This paragraph covers one T cell receptor (beta chain) sequence. Its antigen is not known. The entry originates in a study of shared clonotypes between healthy human individuals. Genomic DNA from each subset was divided evenly over several immunoSEQ plates. The table came from immunoSEQ multiplex PCR; TCRdb's copy has only in-frame clones and leaves some out. The repertoire holds about 1.1 million clones, with 75% to 80% as singletons. The CDR3 runs to 12 residues. Trimming at V came to 6 bases and at J to 9 bases, leaving 6 bases not matched to a gene. Germline lookup yields CDR1 MNHNY and CDR2 SVGAGI (reference sequence). Study-wide results and caveats: Rarefaction exposed incomplete sorted-subset sequencing despite large depth.

This chain links TRBV6-6 with TRBJ2-3, with 7 positions matching TRBD2. This receptor was taken from a man aged 18 to 29 in good health. Some clones in this sample may be carry-over from other donors' samples. The sequenced sample was memory CD4+ T cells from PBMCs. As to subset: CD45RA-negative fraction. The CDR3 loop reads CASRMGGGTQYF. The CDR3 coding sequence is TGTGCCAGCAGGATGGGGGGAGGGACGCAGTATTTT.